This is a list of T cell receptor beta chains from one sample in a study of T cell repertoires in cytomegalovirus infection. Their target antigens are unknown. MiXCR, applied by TCRdb to the reads, yields one record per CDR3 protein. Among 250,000 to 400,000 distinct CDR3 sequences listed, around 25% were seen once. This specimen was cultured PBMCs, taken from culture after CMV antigen stimulation. Receptors originate from a human donor in good health (CMV status not recorded). Some clones in this sample may be carry-over from other donors' samples. The CDR3 runs from the conserved cysteine through the conserved F or W.

v_gene,j_gene,CDR3aa
TRBV7-8,TRBJ2-3,CASSQDQGALDTQYF
TRBV27,TRBJ2-1,CASSLRQGSGRDNEQFF
TRBV6-5,TRBJ2-1,CASSTGTSGTNEQFF
TRBV27,TRBJ2-5,CASSYSGRALGETQYF
TRBV7-2,TRBJ1-2,CASSLGGRVDGYTF
TRBV7-9,TRBJ2-1,CASSSSDRGLNEQFF
TRBV7-6,TRBJ2-3,CASKGLAVTDTQYF
TRBV6-5,TRBJ2-1,CASSYERSYNEQFF
TRBV7-9,TRBJ2-1,CASSLELGLALSHEQFF
TRBV11-2,TRBJ1-1,CASSLDQGTEAFF